This note documents a single TCR beta chain sequence. What it binds is not known. Clones were sequenced by immunoSEQ multiplex PCR, and TCRdb holds only the in-frame ones, with some missing. The sample lists roughly 32,000 clones, roughly 96% occurring once. The sorted conventional CD4+ T cells were CD25-low and CD127-high, with genomic DNA sequenced. The sample is drawn from a study of regulatory and conventional T cells in RAG deficiency. The study's findings and limits: Control T-cell subsets had markedly higher Shannon entropy and lower Simpson indices than RAG-deficient patients. Shorter CDR3s in all patient subsets; >90% Treg-Tconv overlap in Omenn.

V lost 3 bases, J lost 6 bases, and 15 bases lay in between. The CDR3 has 15 amino acids. In germline, CDR1 is KGHSH, CDR2 LQKENI. The data were also submitted as part of a second study, on regulatory T cells. That paper adds: The PCR used 52 TRBV and 13 TRBJ primers.

This clonotype was obtained from a human donor in good health. The chain has TRBV18 and TRBJ2-1; TRBD1 is a possible D gene (6 bases). Sample: CD25- CD4+ T cells sorted from blood. CDR3 coding DNA: TGTGCCAGCTCACCTCGGGACATACCAAGCAATGAGCAGTTCTTC. Translation gives CASSPRDIPSNEQFF.